This note documents a single T cell receptor (beta chain) sequence. This table comes from immunoSEQ multiplex PCR, and its TCRdb copy is limited to in-frame clones, with some not included. The sample shows approximately 85,000 clones, about 86% of them seen only once. The sample belongs to a study of T cell responses to AZD1222 COVID-19 vaccine. Germline V gene sequence: CDR1 LNHDA, CDR2 SQIVND (reference sequence). This CDR3 contains 15 residues. Trimming left V 3 bases short and J 1 base short, with 12 bases between. The sequences come from peripheral blood, collected on day 0 of AZD1222 vaccination. This receptor was obtained from an adult in good health. The V call is TRBV19, the J call TRBJ1-1, with D maybe TRBD1 (5 bases). The CDR3, as DNA: TGTGCCAGTAGTATCGGGGGAGGCACGAACACTGAAGCTTTCTTT. Its translation is CASSIGGGTNTEAFF.